The clone carrying this T cell receptor (beta chain) came up once. Its antigen is not known. This specimen belongs to a study of T cells in localized non-small cell lung cancer. The assay was immunoSEQ multiplex PCR, and TCRdb's table has in-frame clones only and misses some. The profile covers more than 100,000 clones, with roughly nine tenths appearing a single time and around 1.8% taken by the ten largest. V was shortened by 3 bases and J by 5 bases, with 8 bases between the two germline ends. The CDR3 totals 13 residues. CDR1 and CDR2 from the germline V gene are SGHNT and YENEEA. General study points: Increased T cell density in blood showed an association with longer overall survival.

The specimen comprised peripheral blood, sampled before any cancer treatment. This chain connects TRBV11-3 to TRBJ2-1; no clear D. The clonotype originates from a female donor at least 60 years old with stage I lung adenocarcinoma. The CDR3 loop reads CASSFSQNNEQFF. In nucleotides, the CDR3 is TGTGCCAGCAGCTTCTCCCAAAACAATGAGCAGTTCTTC. Combining the CDR3 with reference TRBV11-3 and TRBJ2-1 gives the whole variable domain EAGVVQSPRYKIIEKKQPVAFWCNPISGHNTLYWYLQNLGQGPELLIRYENEEAVDDSQLPKDRFSAERLKGVDSTLKIQPAELGDSAVYLCASSFSQNNEQFFGPGTRLTVL.